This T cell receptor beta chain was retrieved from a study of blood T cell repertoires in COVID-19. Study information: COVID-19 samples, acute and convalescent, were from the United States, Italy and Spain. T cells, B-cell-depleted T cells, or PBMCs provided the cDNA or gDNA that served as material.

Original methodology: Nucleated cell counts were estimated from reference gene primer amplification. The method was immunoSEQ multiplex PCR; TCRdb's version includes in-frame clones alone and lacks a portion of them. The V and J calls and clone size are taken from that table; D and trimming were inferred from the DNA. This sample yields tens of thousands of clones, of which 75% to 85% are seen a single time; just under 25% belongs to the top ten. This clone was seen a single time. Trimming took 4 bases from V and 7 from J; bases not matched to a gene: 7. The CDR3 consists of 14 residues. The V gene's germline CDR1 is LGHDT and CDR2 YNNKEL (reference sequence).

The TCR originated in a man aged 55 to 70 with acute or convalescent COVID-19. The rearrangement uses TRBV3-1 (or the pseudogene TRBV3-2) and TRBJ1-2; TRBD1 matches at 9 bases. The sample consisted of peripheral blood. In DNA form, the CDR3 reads TGTGCCAGCAGCCTTACAGGGGGCTCAAGTGGCTACACCTTC. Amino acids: CASSLTGGSSGYTF.